In this sample, the clone carrying this T cell receptor (beta chain) turned up a few times. TCRdb redid the calling of the RT-PCR reads with MiXCR, one entry per CDR3 protein. The sample has about a million distinct CDR3 sequences, approximately 18% seen once. This sample stems from a study of patients and donors after allogeneic stem cell transplantation. With 5 bases removed from V and 3 bases from J, the gap between germline ends came to 5 bases. The germline CDR1 and CDR2 sequences are SGHRS and YFSETQ. This CDR3 has 11 residues. The sequenced sample was blood, either unsorted or a sorted T cell fraction (not recorded which). This receptor was obtained from a human donor who was either an allogeneic HSCT recipient or a stem cell or donor lymphocyte infusion donor (not recorded which). It is not recorded whose cells these are; they may come from a transplant donor. This chain uses TRBV5-1 with TRBJ1-1; no clear D. In DNA, the CDR3 is TGCGCCAGCAGGTGGGACACTGAAGCTTTCTTT. It specifies CASRWDTEAFF. The full variable domain, with the rest looked up from reference TRBV5-1 and TRBJ1-1, is KAGVTQTPRYLIKTRGQQVTLSCSPISGHRSVSWYQQTPGQGLQFLFEYFSETQRNKGNFPGRFSGRQFSNSRSEMNVSTLELGDSALYLCASRWDTEAFFGQGTRLTVV.